These 18 T cell receptor beta chains share one sample of origin, sequenced in a study of T cells and Merkel cell carcinoma outcomes. Here immunoSEQ multiplex PCR was the method, and the copy in TCRdb shows in-frame clones only, minus some. The sample lists thousands of clones, around 84% occurring once. The sample consisted of tumor tissue from Merkel cell carcinoma. Source of these receptors: a human donor with Merkel cell carcinoma.

This clone occurred a few times. V is TRBV15 and J is TRBJ2-1; TRBD1 aligns across 11 bases. This CDR3 region has 18 residues. CDR1 is LNHNV, CDR2 YYDKDF, per germline (reference sequence). V was clipped by 3 bases and J by 0 bases; unmatched bases: 7. The CDR3 is CATSRGTGGRASYNEQFF. CDR3 DNA: TGTGCCACCAGCAGGGGGACAGGGGGGCGAGCCTCCTACAATGAGCAGTTCTTC.

The V and J genes are TRBV28 and TRBJ1-5, with 7 bases matching TRBD1. J gave up 4 bases and V 4 bases, and 7 bases lay outside the gene matches. The CDR3 has 15 residues. Looked up from germline, CDR1 is MDHEN and CDR2 is SYDVKM. DNA of the CDR3: TGTGCCAGCAGTTCCCAGGGGGATGGGAATCAGCCCCAGCATTTT. The encoded protein is CASSSQGDGNQPQHF.

The chain links TRBV15 to TRBJ1-2; D is possibly TRBD1 (6 bases). The V end lost 4 bases, the J end lost 0 bases, and 12 bases lay between the germline ends. CDR3 length equals 15 residues. Germline V CDR1 and CDR2: LNHNV, YYDKDF (reference sequence). The CDR3 DNA follows: TGTGCCACCAGCAAGACAGGAACCGCTAACTATGGCTACACCTTC. Its translation: CATSKTGTANYGYTF.

V gene TRBV21-1 combines with J gene TRBJ2-2; TRBD1, the table's D call, lacks a check against the DNA. TRBV21-1 is noted as a pseudogene. The CDR3 loop spans 16 amino acids. This chain's CDR3 is CASSLPGHGVTGELFF. CDR3 sequence (DNA): TGTGCCAGCAGCCTACCGGGACACGGGGTCACCGGGGAGCTGTTTTTT.

V usage is TRBV5-1 and J usage is TRBJ2-7; D gene unclear. V lost 4 bases and J lost 6, with 17 bases in between. Germline V CDR1 and CDR2: SGHRS, YFSETQ. The CDR3 extends over 14 amino acids. The CDR3 region has the DNA TGCGCCAGCAGCGCAGTCTTGGAAAGGAGCGAGCAGTACTTC. It specifies CASSAVLERSEQYF.

The CDR3 region has the DNA TGTGCCAGCAGAGAATGGACAGGACTCACAGATACGCAGTATTTT. Translation gives CASREWTGLTDTQYF. The J gene is TRBJ2-3, the V gene TRBV2; 7 bases fit TRBD1. The ends lost 6 bases at V and 2 bases at J; junction bases unmatched: 8. CDR3 length: 15 residues. Looked up from germline, CDR1 is SNHLY and CDR2 is FYNNEI.

This clone was detected only once. The CDR3 region is CASSLTLTYEQYF. The DNA of the CDR3 is TGTGCCAGCAGTTTAACGCTAACCTACGAGCAGTACTTC. The chain employs TRBV28 and TRBJ2-7; D is undetermined. Trimming removed 2 bases from V and 2 bases from J, with 7 bases in between. This CDR3 region has 13 residues. The germline gives CDR1 MDHEN, CDR2 SYDVKM.

The chain recombines TRBV12-2 with TRBJ1-6; whether TRBD1, the table's D call, matches the DNA was not checked. TRBV12-2 is given as a pseudogene. CDR3 length: 14 residues. CDR3 region: CASRLTGSGSPLHF. The CDR3 DNA sequence: TGTGCAAGTCGCTTGACAGGGTCCGGTTCACCCCTCCACTTT.

This clone occurred a few times. The chain recombines TRBV11-1 with TRBJ2-3; the D is unclear. V was cut by 5 bases and J by 6 bases, with 15 bases left in between. This CDR3 comprises 14 residues. Germline-derived CDR1 and CDR2 are SGHAT and FQDESV (reference sequence). CDR3 sequence reads: CASSPLLNMDTQYF. CDR3 in DNA: TGTGCCAGCAGCCCCTTATTAAACATGGATACGCAGTATTTT.

This clone is categorized as large (0.1 to 1%). The chain employs TRBV7-9 and TRBJ2-1, with a tentative D call TRBD1 (6 bases). V was cut by 5 bases and J by 3 bases, with 14 bases left in between. CDR1 SEHNR and CDR2 FQNEAQ come from the germline V gene (reference sequence). CDR3 length equals 15 residues. The CDR3 DNA sequence: TGTGCCAGCAGCCCAAGGACAGTCATCTACAATGAGCAGTTCTTC. It translates to CASSPRTVIYNEQFF.

The chain employs TRBV6-6 and TRBJ1-5; no clear D. The CDR3 spans 10 residues. V was shortened by 5 bases and J by 11 bases, with 7 bases between the two germline ends. Germline CDR1 is MNHNY and CDR2 is SVGAGI (reference sequence). CDR3 DNA sequence: TGTGCCAGCAGTGGGGTGTCCCAGCATTTT. This sequence encodes CASSGVSQHF.

The V gene is TRBV2, the J gene TRBJ2-1; 13 bases match TRBD2. The junction had 12 bases not matched to a gene; V was cut back by 3 bases and J by 4 bases. Germline V gene sequence: CDR1 SNHLY, CDR2 FYNNEI. The CDR3 extends over 19 amino acids. The CDR3 nucleotides are TGTGCCAGCAGTGACCCGACTAGCGGGAGGCTGGATGGATACAATGAGCAGTTCTTC. Protein: CASSDPTSGRLDGYNEQFF.

The rearrangement links TRBV7-9 to TRBJ2-7; D is ambiguous. Germline CDR1 SEHNR, CDR2 FQNEAQ (reference sequence). Deletions cut 5 bases from V and 1 base from J, with 12 bases between. The CDR3 consists of 14 residues. CDR3 protein: CASSPRDESYEQYF. CDR3 sequence (DNA): TGTGCCAGCAGCCCTAGGGATGAATCCTACGAGCAGTACTTC.

This chain uses TRBV4-3 with TRBJ2-3; 7 bases agree with TRBD2. Germline loops: CDR1 LGHNA, CDR2 YSLEER. The junction had 6 bases not matched to a gene; V was cut back by 6 bases and J by 0 bases. This CDR3 comprises 15 residues. CDR3 loop: CASSRSSGSTDTQYF. In nucleotides, the CDR3 is TGCGCCAGCAGTAGGTCTAGCGGTAGCACAGATACGCAGTATTTT.

This rearrangement joins TRBV11-1 to TRBJ1-4, with D possibly matching TRBD1 (5 bases). Germline CDR1 reads SGHAT; CDR2 reads FQDESV (reference sequence). Between the trimmed V and J ends, which lost 5 bases and 0 bases, there was a span of 19 bases. This CDR3 is built from 18 residues. The CDR3 sequence: CASSLRAGEGATNEKLFF. The DNA for the CDR3 is TGTGCCAGCAGCCTTCGAGCGGGGGAAGGAGCAACTAATGAAAAACTGTTTTTT.

This chain connects TRBV7-9 to TRBJ1-3; TRBD1 agrees at 8 bases. The CDR3 has 15 amino acids. Trimming removed 3 bases from V and 4 bases from J; junction bases left unmatched: 5. CDR1 is SEHNR and CDR2 is FQNEAQ in the germline V gene (reference sequence). CDR3 residues: CASSLPGQGGNTIYF. The CDR3 nucleotides read TGTGCCAGCAGCTTGCCCGGACAGGGAGGAAACACCATATATTTT.

The CDR3 loop reads CASSATIISAEQFF. CDR3 nucleotides: TGTGCCAGCAGCGCCACCATTATTAGCGCTGAGCAGTTCTTC. The rearrangement links TRBV9 to TRBJ2-1; D possibly corresponds to TRBD2 (5 bases). From germline, CDR1 is SGDLS and CDR2 YYNGEE. V lost 3 bases and J 9 bases, leaving 16 bases between the germline ends. The CDR3 totals 14 residues.

V and J are TRBV18 and TRBJ2-2; D tentatively fits TRBD1 or TRBD2 (5 bases each). The germline V gene encodes CDR1 KGHSH and CDR2 LQKENI. The CDR3 is 17 amino acids. V shed 4 bases and J shed 4 bases, with 19 bases lying between them. The CDR3 region is CASSRVFEGSRTGELFF. The CDR3 DNA reads TGTGCCAGCTCACGTGTATTCGAGGGGAGCCGCACCGGGGAGCTGTTTTTT. The full variable domain, rest sourced from reference TRBV18 and TRBJ2-2, is NAGVMQNPRHLVRRRGQEARLRCSPMKGHSHVYWYRQLPEEGLKFMVYLQKENIIDESGMPKERFSAEFPKEGPSILRIQQVVRGDSAAYFCASSRVFEGSRTGELFFGEGSRLTVL.